The 9 T cell receptor beta chains listed next were all sequenced from one sample in a study of blood T cells in healthy people across ages. Then a second PCR, running roughly 7 to 11 cycles, was carried out with a sample-barcoded 5' primer and a J-beta primer mix. TCRdb called the 5' RACE reads again in MiXCR, with one record for every CDR3 protein. The sample lists 710,000 or so distinct CDR3 sequences, about 30% occurring once. The specimen sequenced was blood. These receptors all come from a woman over 75 in good health.

This clonotype was detected only a few times. The chain uses TRBV12-3 or TRBV12-4 and TRBJ1-5; 9 positions agree with TRBD1. V was pared by 4 bases and J by 3 bases, with 1 base of the junction left unmatched. CDR3 length: 14 residues. CDR3 coding DNA: TGTGCCAGCAGTTGGGACAGGGACAATCAGCCCCAGCATTTT. It codes for CASSWDRDNQPQHF.

Points on this clonotype: One end of the junction does not line up with germline, which may come from a read error. The chain carries TRBV12-3 or TRBV12-4 and TRBJ2-5; D could derive from TRBD1 or TRBD2 (7 bases each). The CDR3 extends over 15 amino acids. This CDR3 is CASRGGGGGAEAQYF. The DNA of the CDR3 is TGTGCCAGCAGGGGGGGGGGAGGGGGCGCAGAGGCCCAGTACTTC.

There are a few counts of this clonotype. The chain carries TRBV4-3 and TRBJ2-5, with 11 nucleotides matching TRBD2. V gave up 4 bases and J gave up 5 bases; unmatched junction bases: 12. CDR3 length: 17 amino acids. CDR1 LGHNA and CDR2 YSLEER come from the germline V gene. CDR3 in amino acids: CASSPRLASGGRETQYF. The CDR3 DNA reads as TGCGCCAGCAGCCCCCGTCTGGCTAGCGGGGGGAGGGAGACCCAGTACTTC.

This clonotype was seen a few times. This chain uses TRBV28 with TRBJ1-2; D possibly corresponds to TRBD1 (5 bases). Germline V lookup: CDR1 MDHEN, CDR2 SYDVKM. The CDR3 length is 15 residues. Trimming took 4 bases from V and 4 from J, leaving 16 bases between them. Here the CDR3 reads CASSSQSGAGYGYTF. In nucleotides, the CDR3 is TGTGCCAGCAGTTCCCAATCTGGGGCGGGCTATGGCTACACCTTC.

This clonotype has a count of ten or more. The gene calls are TRBV11-2 and TRBJ2-3; D is undetermined. CDR1 SGHAT and CDR2 FQNNGV come from the germline V gene. V was shortened by 0 bases and J by 6 bases, with 4 bases between the two germline ends. The CDR3 consists of 12 residues. The CDR3 nucleotides are TGTGCCAGCAGCTTAGATCTCGATACGCAGTATTTT. It is translated as CASSLDLDTQYF.

Turning to this clonotype: Compared with germline, one end of the junction differs, possibly owing to a read error. The chain carries TRBV7-2 and TRBJ2-5; tentatively, D is TRBD1 or TRBD2 (8 bases each). Germline values: CDR1 SGHTA, CDR2 FQGNSA. The CDR3 has 15 residues. The CDR3 here is CAGSLAGQEEETQYF. Here the CDR3 DNA reads TGCGCCGGCAGCTTAGCGGGACAGGAAGAAGAGACCCAGTACTTC.

On this clonotype: A read error may explain this, as a much larger clone is one base away. V gene TRBV15 combines with J gene TRBJ2-3; either TRBD1 or TRBD2 may supply D (5 bases each). The CDR3 is 15 amino acids. Trimming shortened V by 5 bases and J by 1 base, and 13 bases separated the two germline ends. Germline CDR1 reads LNHNV; CDR2 reads YYDKDF (reference sequence). The chain's CDR3 is CATSQDGDGTDTQYF. The CDR3 DNA is TGTGCCACCAGCCAAGACGGGGACGGCACAGATACGCAGTATTTT.

This clonotype came up once. Possible read error: a much larger clone is one base away. The gene calls are TRBV7-2 and TRBJ1-4; D remains ambiguous. The CDR3 runs 12 residues. Germline V gene sequence: CDR1 SGHTA, CDR2 FQGNSA. The CDR3 nucleotides are TGTGCCGGCAGCGATCCGGGTGAAAAACTGTTTTTT. Translating gives CAGSDPGEKLFF.

This clonotype was counted at least ten times. The rearrangement links TRBV3-1 to TRBJ2-4; D is tentatively TRBD1 or TRBD2 (5 bases each). V was pared by 4 bases and J by 9 bases, with 19 bases between. Germline assignment: CDR1 LGHDT and CDR2 YNNKEL (reference sequence). The CDR3 spans 15 residues. CDR3 nucleotides: TGTGCCAGCAGCCCCCTCGGGGCGACCGGCGGCATTCAGTACTTC. Its translation is CASSPLGATGGIQYF.